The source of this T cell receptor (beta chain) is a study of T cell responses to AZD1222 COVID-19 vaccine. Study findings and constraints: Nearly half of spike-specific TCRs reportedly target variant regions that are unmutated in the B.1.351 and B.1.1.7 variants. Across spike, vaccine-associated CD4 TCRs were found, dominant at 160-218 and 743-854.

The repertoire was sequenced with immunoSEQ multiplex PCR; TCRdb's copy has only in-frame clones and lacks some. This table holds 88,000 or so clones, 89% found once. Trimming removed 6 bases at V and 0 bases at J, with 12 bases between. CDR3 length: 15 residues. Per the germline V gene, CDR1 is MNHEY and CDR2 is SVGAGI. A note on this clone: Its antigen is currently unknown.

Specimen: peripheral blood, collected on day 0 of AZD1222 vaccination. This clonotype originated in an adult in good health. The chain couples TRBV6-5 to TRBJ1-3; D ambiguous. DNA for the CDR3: TGTGCCAGCAGGGATCCTTTCAGCTCTGGAAACACCATATATTTT. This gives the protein CASRDPFSSGNTIYF.